Each of the 16 T cell receptor beta chains below was sequenced from the same sample in a study of T cell changes during pregnancy in multiple sclerosis. The method was immunoSEQ multiplex PCR; TCRdb's version includes in-frame clones alone and lacks a portion of them. This table holds about 60,000 clones, 93% found once. The sequencing used peripheral blood, collected after pregnancy. The receptors stem from a female donor with multiple sclerosis, enrolled in a pregnancy study.

This clone is a singleton in its sample. The chain has TRBV5-8 and TRBJ2-5; TRBD2 is a possible D gene (5 bases). The length of the CDR3 is 11 residues. Germline assignment: CDR1 SGHTS and CDR2 YDEGEE. Trimming stripped 9 bases from V and 5 bases from J, with 11 bases between. The DNA for the CDR3 is TGTGCCAACCAACTAGGGGAGACCCAGTACTTC. This encodes CANQLGETQYF. The full variable domain, with the rest looked up from reference TRBV5-8 and TRBJ2-5, is EAGVTQSPTHLIKTRGQQATLRCSPISGHTSVYWYQQALGLGLQFLLWYDEGEERNRGNFPPRFSGRQFPNYSSELNVNALELEDSALYLCANQLGETQYFGPGTRLLVL.

This chain joins TRBV30 and TRBJ2-7, with TRBD2 matching over 11 bases. Unmatched junction bases numbered 4, after V lost 5 bases and J lost 1 base. CDR3 length equals 14 residues. Germline V gene sequence: CDR1 GTSNPN, CDR2 SVGIG (reference sequence). The CDR3 is CAWGLAGGSYEQYF. CDR3 DNA sequence: TGTGCCTGGGGGCTAGCGGGAGGATCCTACGAGCAGTACTTC.

The chain combines TRBV18 with TRBJ2-1; D remains ambiguous. The CDR3 is 14 amino acids. Germline values: CDR1 KGHSH, CDR2 LQKENI. V lost 3 bases, J lost 6 bases, and 12 bases lay in between. The CDR3 reads CASSPPEVANEQFF. Here the CDR3 DNA reads TGTGCCAGCTCACCTCCTGAGGTTGCCAATGAGCAGTTCTTC.

This rearrangement joins TRBV4-3 to TRBJ2-7, with TRBD2 matching over 7 bases. CDR3 length: 15 amino acids. CDR1 is LGHNA and CDR2 is YSLEER in the germline V gene. The trim removed 4 bases at V and 2 bases at J, leaving 8 bases unmatched. In nucleotides, the CDR3 is TGCGCCAGCAGCCCAAGGGCTAGCGGTCCCTACGAGCAGTACTTC. Protein: CASSPRASGPYEQYF.

J is TRBJ1-5 and V is TRBV5-6, with D tentatively TRBD1 (6 bases). Germline V gives CDR1 SGHDT, CDR2 YYEEEE. This CDR3 spans 13 amino acids. V lost 6 bases to trimming and J lost 7 bases, with 14 bases between them. This CDR3 reads CASTTWGGQPQHF. The CDR3 bases are TGTGCCAGCACCACCTGGGGGGGCCAGCCCCAGCATTTT.

This rearrangement joins TRBV4-3 to TRBJ2-7; D unresolved. The CDR3 sequence is 13 residues long. Trimming left V 0 bases short and J 2 bases short, with 5 bases between. Germline V lookup: CDR1 LGHNA, CDR2 YSLEER. The CDR3 nucleotides are TGCGCCAGCAGCCAAGACAACACCTACGAGCAGTACTTC. This translates into CASSQDNTYEQYF.

This clone was counted a single time. The chain recombines TRBV5-6 with TRBJ2-1; D not resolved. The V gene's germline CDR1 is SGHDT and CDR2 YYEEEE. This CDR3 spans 15 amino acids. Between the trimmed V and J ends, which lost 3 bases and 4 bases, there was a span of 14 bases. CDR3 in DNA: TGTGCCAGCAGCTCGGTAGTTGAACCTTACAATGAGCAGTTCTTC. It yields the protein CASSSVVEPYNEQFF.

V usage is TRBV4-2 and J usage is TRBJ2-7, with 12 bases identical to TRBD2. The trim removed 1 base at V and 9 bases at J, leaving 13 bases unmatched. The germline V gene has CDR1 LGHNA and CDR2 YNFKEQ. The CDR3 is 17 amino acids. The CDR3 sequence is CASSQVGTSGYPLGQYF. Here the CDR3 DNA reads TGTGCCAGCAGCCAAGTGGGGACTAGCGGGTATCCGTTAGGGCAGTACTTC.

This clone is a singleton in its sample. The rearrangement uses TRBV15 and TRBJ2-3, with 9 bases fitting TRBD1. The J segment lost 3 bases and the V segment lost 8 bases, leaving 3 bases of the junction unmatched. The CDR3 is made up of 13 amino acids. Germline CDR1 reads LNHNV; CDR2 reads YYDKDF (reference sequence). The CDR3 sequence is CATRDRVTDTQYF. The CDR3 DNA follows: TGTGCCACCCGGGACAGGGTGACAGATACGCAGTATTTT.

This chain links TRBV28 with TRBJ2-1; TRBD1 aligns across 8 bases. CDR1 is MDHEN and CDR2 is SYDVKM in the germline V gene. The CDR3 consists of 15 residues. Trimming at V came to 2 bases and at J to 5 bases, leaving 5 bases not matched to a gene. As DNA, the CDR3 is TGTGCCAGCAGTTTACCCGGACAGGGTCACAATGAGCAGTTCTTC. It is translated as CASSLPGQGHNEQFF.

The genes are TRBV14 and TRBJ2-1; TRBD1 matches 10 bases. The CDR3 consists of 15 residues. The germline CDR1 and CDR2 sequences are SGHDN and FVKESK. With V trimmed by 1 base and J by 9 bases, 6 bases remained unmatched. The CDR3 bases are TGTGCCAGCAGCCAAGCCGGGACAGGGGTGAGTGAGCAGTTCTTC. Protein: CASSQAGTGVSEQFF.

The rearrangement joins TRBV19 to TRBJ1-1, with a weak D call TRBD1 (6 bases). CDR1 and CDR2 (germline): LNHDA, SQIVND (reference sequence). CDR3 size: 13 residues. V lost 7 bases and J 10 bases, leaving 19 bases between the germline ends. CDR3 residues: CASTWRQESGAFF. DNA for the CDR3: TGTGCCAGTACTTGGAGACAGGAGTCGGGAGCTTTCTTT. The whole variable domain, filled in from reference TRBV19 and TRBJ1-1, reads DGGITQSPKYLFRKEGQNVTLSCEQNLNHDAMYWYRQDPGQGLRLIYYSQIVNDFQKGDIAEGYSVSREKKESFPLTVTSAQKNPTAFYLCASTWRQESGAFFGQGTRLTVV.

The chain employs TRBV7-9 and TRBJ2-7; perhaps TRBD1 as D (6 bases). The CDR3 loop spans 13 amino acids. Germline V gene sequence: CDR1 SEHNR, CDR2 FQNEAQ (reference sequence). Trimming shortened V by 4 bases and J by 3 bases, and 10 bases separated the two germline ends. DNA for the CDR3: TGTGCCAGCAGCTCACAGGGATTCTACGAGCAGTACTTC. Encoded protein: CASSSQGFYEQYF.

The chain carries TRBV4-3 and TRBJ2-4, with 10 bases that match TRBD1. V lost 0 bases, J lost 6 bases, and 5 bases stayed unmatched. Germline loops: CDR1 LGHNA, CDR2 YSLEER. The CDR3 is 16 residues long. CDR3 nucleotides: TGCGCCAGCAGCCAAGATCCCTGGGACAGGGGAAACATTCAGTACTTC. Protein sequence: CASSQDPWDRGNIQYF.

The chain uses TRBV4-2 and TRBJ2-3; TRBD2 aligns across 8 bases. This CDR3 is built from 15 residues. Germline V gene lookup returns CDR1 LGHNA and CDR2 YNFKEQ. With 2 bases clipped from V and 2 bases from J, the junction kept 3 bases outside the gene matches. In DNA, the CDR3 is TGTGCCAGCAGCCAAACGGGAGGGAACACAGATACGCAGTATTTT. Amino acids: CASSQTGGNTDTQYF.

V usage is TRBV27 and J usage is TRBJ2-4, with 7 bases identical to TRBD1. This CDR3 is 14 amino acids long. Trimming removed 8 bases from V and 3 bases from J; junction bases left unmatched: 7. Per germline, CDR1 MNHEY and CDR2 SMNVEV (reference sequence). The CDR3 DNA reads TGTGCCAGCTCCAGGGGGTCGGTCAAAAACATTCAGTACTTC. Amino acids: CASSRGSVKNIQYF.